These T cell receptor beta chains were read from a single sample in a study of OX40 agonist ivuxolimab in advanced cancers. Repertoires were generated with immunoSEQ multiplex PCR, while TCRdb's copy carries only in-frame clones and drops some. In the table there are about 8,900 clones, just under 70% of which are singletons. Material: CD4+ or CD8+ T cells sorted from blood, obtained in a trial of the OX40 agonist ivuxolimab. The receptors were sampled from an adult with an advanced solid tumor such as melanoma, head and neck, liver or kidney cancer. Both conserved end residues are part of each CDR3. Fields, in order: J gene, V gene, D gene, clone size, CDR3 protein, CDR3 DNA. D genes are given only for firm matches. Some rows mark clone size as missing; the rest say once, few, many or name a class of expanded clone.

TRBJ2-1	TRBV13	-	few	CASSLGWGSSYNEQFF	TGTGCCAGCAGCTTAGGATGGGGGAGCTCCTACAATGAGCAGTTCTTC
TRBJ1-1	TRBV19	-	-	CASSLGPNTEAFF	TGTGCCAGTAGCCTTGGACCGAACACTGAAGCTTTCTTT
TRBJ1-2	TRBV11-1	-	-	CASSQEEGALYGYTF	TGTGCCAGCAGCCAAGAGGAAGGGGCTCTCTATGGCTACACCTTC
TRBJ1-2	TRBV28	-	once	CASSPTPGVGGYTF	TGTGCCAGCAGCCCTACACCTGGGGTCGGCGGCTACACCTTC
TRBJ1-1	TRBV5-1	-	-	CASSPGGGSAFF	TGCGCCAGCAGCCCGGGTGGGGGCTCAGCTTTCTTT
TRBJ1-2	TRBV7-9	-	-	CASSFLSNYGYTF	TGTGCCAGCAGCTTCCTCAGCAACTATGGCTACACCTTC
TRBJ2-7	TRBV5-1	-	-	CASSWLDSHSSLYEQYF	TGCGCCAGCAGCTGGCTGGACAGCCACTCGTCTCTCTACGAGCAGTACTTC
TRBJ2-7	TRBV27	TRBD1	-	CASSLTTGIEQYF	TGTGCCAGCAGTTTAACGACAGGGATCGAGCAGTACTTC
TRBJ1-1	TRBV7-2	TRBD1	once	CASSGQGGVLYTEAFF	TGTGCCAGCAGCGGACAGGGAGGTGTCTTGTACACTGAAGCTTTCTTT
TRBJ1-3	TRBV19	-	-	CASSPYTGPGNTIYF	TGTGCCAGTAGTCCGTATACAGGGCCTGGAAACACCATATATTTT
TRBJ2-7	TRBV5-6	-	-	CASSLAFREVHEQYF	TGTGCCAGCAGCTTGGCTTTCAGGGAGGTCCACGAGCAGTACTTC
TRBJ1-4	TRBV5-6	-	-	CASSLAGSSVIEKLFF	TGTGCCAGCAGCTTGGCCGGGAGTTCGGTCATAGAAAAACTGTTTTTT
TRBJ1-1	TRBV5-6	-	-	CASSWELMNTEAFF	TGTGCCAGCAGTTGGGAACTCATGAACACTGAAGCTTTCTTT
TRBJ2-7	TRBV27	-	-	CASRTAHYEQYF	TGTGCCAGCAGGACAGCACACTACGAGCAGTACTTC
TRBJ2-2	TRBV27	-	-	CASRGEPQTYGPTGELFF	TGTGCCAGCAGAGGAGAGCCTCAGACGTACGGCCCCACCGGGGAGCTGTTTTTT
TRBJ1-3	TRBV5-1	TRBD1	-	CASSATGGVRNTIYF	TGCGCCAGCAGCGCCACAGGGGGCGTGAGAAACACCATATATTTT
TRBJ1-2	TRBV19	-	-	CASSPGWDYTF	TGTGCCAGTAGTCCAGGGTGGGACTACACCTTC
TRBJ2-5	TRBV7-9	-	-	CASSPPGRQETQYF	TGTGCCAGCAGCCCCCCTGGACGCCAAGAGACCCAGTACTTC
TRBJ1-1	TRBV5-1	-	many	CASSLEGLNTEAFF	TGCGCCAGCAGCTTGGAGGGGTTAAACACTGAAGCTTTCTTT
TRBJ1-5	TRBV7-8	-	-	CASSPGGRDQPQHF	TGTGCCAGCAGCCCCGGTGGACGGGATCAGCCCCAGCATTTT
TRBJ2-7	TRBV5-6	-	-	CASSLSLSSYEQYF	TGTGCCAGCAGCTTATCCCTGAGCTCCTACGAGCAGTACTTC